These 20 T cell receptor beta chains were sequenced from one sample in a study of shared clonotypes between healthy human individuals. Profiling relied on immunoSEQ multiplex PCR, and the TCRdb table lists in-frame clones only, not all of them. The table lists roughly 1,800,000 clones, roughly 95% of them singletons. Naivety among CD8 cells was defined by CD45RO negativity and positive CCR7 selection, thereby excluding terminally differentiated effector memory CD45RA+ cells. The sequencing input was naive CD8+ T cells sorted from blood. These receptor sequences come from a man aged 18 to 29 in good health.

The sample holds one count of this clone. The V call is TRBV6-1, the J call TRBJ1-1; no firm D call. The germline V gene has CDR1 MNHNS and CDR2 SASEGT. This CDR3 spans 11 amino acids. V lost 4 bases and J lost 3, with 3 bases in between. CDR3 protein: CASSGYTEAFF. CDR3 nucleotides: TGTGCCAGCAGTGGGTACACTGAAGCTTTCTTT.

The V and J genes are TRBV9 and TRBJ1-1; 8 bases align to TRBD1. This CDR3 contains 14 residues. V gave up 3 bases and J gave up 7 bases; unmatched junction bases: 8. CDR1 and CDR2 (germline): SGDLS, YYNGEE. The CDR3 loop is CASSEGDTGGEAFF. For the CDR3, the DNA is TGTGCCAGCAGCGAGGGGGATACAGGGGGTGAAGCTTTCTTT.

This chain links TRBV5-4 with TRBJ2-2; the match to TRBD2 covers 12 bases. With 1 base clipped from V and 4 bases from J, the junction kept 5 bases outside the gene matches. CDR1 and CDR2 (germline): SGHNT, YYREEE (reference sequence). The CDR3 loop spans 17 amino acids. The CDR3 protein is CASSLPGTSGLTGELFF. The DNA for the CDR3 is TGTGCCAGCAGCTTGCCCGGGACTAGCGGGCTCACCGGGGAGCTGTTTTTT.

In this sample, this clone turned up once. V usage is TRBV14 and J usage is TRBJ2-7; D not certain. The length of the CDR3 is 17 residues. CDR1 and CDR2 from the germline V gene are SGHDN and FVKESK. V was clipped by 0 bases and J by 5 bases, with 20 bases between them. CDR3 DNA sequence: TGTGCCAGCAGCCAAGAATGGAAAGGACCTCTAATGGACGAGCAGTACTTC. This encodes CASSQEWKGPLMDEQYF.

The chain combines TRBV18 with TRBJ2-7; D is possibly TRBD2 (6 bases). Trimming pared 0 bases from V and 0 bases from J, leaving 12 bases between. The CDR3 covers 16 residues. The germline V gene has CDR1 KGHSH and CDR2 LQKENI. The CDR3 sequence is CASSPPEGGPSYEQYF. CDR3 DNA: TGTGCCAGCTCACCACCCGAGGGAGGTCCCTCCTACGAGCAGTACTTC.

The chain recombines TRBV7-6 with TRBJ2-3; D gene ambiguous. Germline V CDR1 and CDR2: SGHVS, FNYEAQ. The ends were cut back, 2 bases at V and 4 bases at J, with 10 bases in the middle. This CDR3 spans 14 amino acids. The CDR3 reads CASSLTEEADTQYF. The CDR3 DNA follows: TGTGCCAGCAGCTTAACGGAAGAAGCAGATACGCAGTATTTT.

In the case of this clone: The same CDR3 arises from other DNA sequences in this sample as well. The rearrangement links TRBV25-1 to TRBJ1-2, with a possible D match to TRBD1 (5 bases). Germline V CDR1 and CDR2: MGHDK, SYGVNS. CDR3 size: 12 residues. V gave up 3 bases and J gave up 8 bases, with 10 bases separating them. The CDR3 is CASSEGGNGYTF. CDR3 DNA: TGTGCCAGCAGTGAGGGGGGGAACGGCTACACCTTC.

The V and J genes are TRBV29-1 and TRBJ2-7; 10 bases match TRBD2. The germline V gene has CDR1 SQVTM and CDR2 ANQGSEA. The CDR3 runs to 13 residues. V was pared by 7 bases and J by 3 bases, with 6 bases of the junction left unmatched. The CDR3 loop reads CSAVPSGSYEQYF. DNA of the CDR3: TGCAGCGCTGTGCCTAGCGGGAGCTACGAGCAGTACTTC.

Here the CDR3 reads CSVQGQGSDTEAFF. CDR3 coding DNA: TGCAGCGTCCAAGGACAGGGGTCGGACACTGAAGCTTTCTTT. This chain uses TRBV29-1 with TRBJ1-1, with TRBD1 identical over 9 bases. The CDR3 contains 14 residues. Germline trimming cut 6 bases from V and 3 bases from J; bases unmatched to any gene: 8. Germline lookup yields CDR1 SQVTM and CDR2 ANQGSEA.

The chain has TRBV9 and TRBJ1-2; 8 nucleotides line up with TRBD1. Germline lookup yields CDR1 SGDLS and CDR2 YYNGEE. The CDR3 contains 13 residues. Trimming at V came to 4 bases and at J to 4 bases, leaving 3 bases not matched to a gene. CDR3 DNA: TGTGCCAGCAGCCGAGACAGGGGCTATGGCTACACCTTC. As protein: CASSRDRGYGYTF.

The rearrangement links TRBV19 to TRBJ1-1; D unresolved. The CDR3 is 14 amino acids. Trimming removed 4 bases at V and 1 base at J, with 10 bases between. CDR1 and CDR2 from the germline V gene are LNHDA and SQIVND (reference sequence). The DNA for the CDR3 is TGTGCCAGTAGTACCGGACTTACGAACACTGAAGCTTTCTTT. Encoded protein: CASSTGLTNTEAFF.

The CDR3 loop reads CASSHSTGVEGTEAFF. The CDR3 nucleotides read TGTGCCAGCAGCCATTCGACAGGGGTGGAAGGGACTGAAGCTTTCTTT. The chain joins TRBV7-9 to TRBJ1-1, with 8 bases matching TRBD1. J was trimmed by 5 bases and V by 5 bases; bases with no gene match: 13. Germline V lookup: CDR1 SEHNR, CDR2 FQNEAQ (reference sequence). This CDR3 is 16 amino acids long.

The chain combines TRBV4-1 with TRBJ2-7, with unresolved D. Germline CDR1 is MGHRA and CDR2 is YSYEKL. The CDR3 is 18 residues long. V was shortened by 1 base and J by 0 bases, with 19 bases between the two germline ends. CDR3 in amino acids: CASSQVGGMGSDSYEQYF. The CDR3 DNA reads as TGCGCCAGCAGCCAAGTAGGTGGGATGGGAAGCGACTCCTACGAGCAGTACTTC.

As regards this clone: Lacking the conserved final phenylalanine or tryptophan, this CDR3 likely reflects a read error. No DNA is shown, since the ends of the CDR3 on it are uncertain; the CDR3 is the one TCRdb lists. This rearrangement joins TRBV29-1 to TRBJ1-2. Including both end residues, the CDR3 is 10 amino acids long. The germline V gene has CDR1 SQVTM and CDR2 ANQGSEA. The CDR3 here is CSVDRKRDAE.

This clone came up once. In DNA form, the CDR3 reads TGTGCCAGCAGCTTAGTGGCGGGGATCGCTGAAGCTTTCTTT. This encodes CASSLVAGIAEAFF. The rearrangement uses TRBV7-9 and TRBJ1-1; unclear D gene. This CDR3 has 14 residues. V lost 1 base and J lost 6, with 12 bases in between. Per the germline V gene, CDR1 is SEHNR and CDR2 is FQNEAQ (reference sequence). Full variable domain (outside the CDR3, taken from reference TRBV7-9 and TRBJ1-1): DTGVSQNPRHKITKRGQNVTFRCDPISEHNRLYWYRQTLGQGPEFLTYFQNEAQLEKSRLLSDRFSAERPKGSFSTLEIQRTEQGDSAMYLCASSLVAGIAEAFFGQGTRLTVV.

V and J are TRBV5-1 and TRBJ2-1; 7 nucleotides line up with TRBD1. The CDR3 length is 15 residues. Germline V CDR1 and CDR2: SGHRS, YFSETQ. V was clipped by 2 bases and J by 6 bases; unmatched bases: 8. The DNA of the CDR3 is TGCGCCAGCAGCTTTGACAGGGTGGGAAGCAATGAGCAGTTCTTC. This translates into CASSFDRVGSNEQFF. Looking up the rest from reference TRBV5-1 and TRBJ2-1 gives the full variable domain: KAGVTQTPRYLIKTRGQQVTLSCSPISGHRSVSWYQQTPGQGLQFLFEYFSETQRNKGNFPGRFSGRQFSNSRSEMNVSTLELGDSALYLCASSFDRVGSNEQFFGPGTRLTVL.

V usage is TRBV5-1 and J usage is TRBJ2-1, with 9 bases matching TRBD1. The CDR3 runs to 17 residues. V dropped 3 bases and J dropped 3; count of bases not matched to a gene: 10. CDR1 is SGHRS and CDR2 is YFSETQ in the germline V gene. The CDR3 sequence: CASSSPSDRGLYNEQFF. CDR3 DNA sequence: TGCGCCAGCAGCTCTCCATCGGACAGGGGCCTCTACAATGAGCAGTTCTTC.

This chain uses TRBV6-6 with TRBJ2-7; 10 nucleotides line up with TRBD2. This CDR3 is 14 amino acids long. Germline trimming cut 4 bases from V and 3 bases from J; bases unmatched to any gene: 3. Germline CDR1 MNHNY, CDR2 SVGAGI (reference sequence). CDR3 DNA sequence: TGTGCCAGCAGTTCCACTAGCGGGAACTACGAGCAGTACTTC. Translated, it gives CASSSTSGNYEQYF.

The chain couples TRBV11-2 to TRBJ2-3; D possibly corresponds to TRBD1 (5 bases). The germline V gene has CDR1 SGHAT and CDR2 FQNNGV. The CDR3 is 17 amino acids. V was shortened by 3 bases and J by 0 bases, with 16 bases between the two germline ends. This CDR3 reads CASSFVWGSLSTDTQYF. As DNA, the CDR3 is TGTGCCAGCAGCTTTGTTTGGGGCTCCTTGAGCACAGATACGCAGTATTTT. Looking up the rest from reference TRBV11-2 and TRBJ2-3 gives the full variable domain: EAGVAQSPRYKIIEKRQSVAFWCNPISGHATLYWYQQILGQGPKLLIQFQNNGVVDDSQLPKDRFSAERLKGVDSTLKIQPAKLEDSAVYLCASSFVWGSLSTDTQYFGPGTRLTVL.

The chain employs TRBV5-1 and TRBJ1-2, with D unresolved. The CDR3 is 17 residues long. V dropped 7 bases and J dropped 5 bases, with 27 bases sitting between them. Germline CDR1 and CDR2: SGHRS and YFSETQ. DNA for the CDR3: TGCGCCAGCCACGAATATGGGGTGCCGTCAATATCATATGGCTACACCTTC. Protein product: CASHEYGVPSISYGYTF.